This TCR beta chain was captured in a study of cytotoxic CD8 clonotypes in ibrutinib-treated CLL. Study-wide background: Response sampling occurred after a median around 12 months of treatment (range 6 to 36).

Sequenced by immunoSEQ multiplex PCR; TCRdb stores in-frame clones only, minus some. Among 35,000 to 40,000 clones listed, 60% to 75% were seen once. Between the trimmed V and J ends, which lost 11 bases and 4 bases, there was a span of 18 bases. CDR1 and CDR2 (germline): MNHNS, SASEGT. CDR3 size: 14 residues. For this clone: Antigen specificity is unknown.

General observations from the study: The study sampled sustained-remission and progressing patients at different times. The study found public clonotypes uncommon, contracting or stable on treatment. Increased clonality at ibrutinib response gave way to a return toward baseline at progression.

This receptor was taken from a human donor with chronic lymphocytic leukemia. The input for sequencing was PBMCs, taken at disease progression, from a patient treated with ibrutinib. J is TRBJ1-3 and V is TRBV6-1; perhaps TRBD1 as D (5 bases). The CDR3 protein is CAGQGGSGGNTIYF. CDR3 sequence (DNA): TGTGCCGGCCAGGGTGGGTCAGGGGGAAACACCATATATTTT.